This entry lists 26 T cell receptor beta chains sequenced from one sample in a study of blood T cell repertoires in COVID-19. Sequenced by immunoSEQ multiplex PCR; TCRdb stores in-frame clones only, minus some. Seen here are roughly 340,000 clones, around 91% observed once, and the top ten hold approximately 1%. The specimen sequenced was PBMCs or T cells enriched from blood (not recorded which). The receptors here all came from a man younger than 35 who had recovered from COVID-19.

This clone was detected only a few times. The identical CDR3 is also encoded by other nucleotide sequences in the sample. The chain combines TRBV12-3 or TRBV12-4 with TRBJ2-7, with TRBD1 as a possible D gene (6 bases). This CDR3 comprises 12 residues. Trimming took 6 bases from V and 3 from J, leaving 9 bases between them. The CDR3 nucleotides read TGTGCCAGCAGCCAGGGGAGCTACGAGCAGTACTTC. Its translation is CASSQGSYEQYF.

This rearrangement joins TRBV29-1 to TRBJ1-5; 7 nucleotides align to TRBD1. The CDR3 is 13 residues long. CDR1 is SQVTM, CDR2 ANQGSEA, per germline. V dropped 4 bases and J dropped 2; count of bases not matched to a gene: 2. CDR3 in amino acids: CSVGQGGNQPQHF. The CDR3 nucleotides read TGCAGCGTTGGACAGGGAGGCAATCAGCCCCAGCATTTT.

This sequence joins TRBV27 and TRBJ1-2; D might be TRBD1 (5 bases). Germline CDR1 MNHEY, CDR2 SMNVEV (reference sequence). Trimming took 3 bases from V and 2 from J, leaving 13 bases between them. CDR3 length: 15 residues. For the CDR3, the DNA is TGTGCCAGCAGTTTTTCCCAGGGAACAAACTATGGCTACACCTTC. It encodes CASSFSQGTNYGYTF.

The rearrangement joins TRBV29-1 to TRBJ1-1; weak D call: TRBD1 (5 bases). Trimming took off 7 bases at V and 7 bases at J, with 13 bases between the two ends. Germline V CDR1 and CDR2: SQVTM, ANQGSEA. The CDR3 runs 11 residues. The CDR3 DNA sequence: TGCAGCGCGGAGTTGGGGGGTGAAGCTTTCTTT. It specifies CSAELGGEAFF.

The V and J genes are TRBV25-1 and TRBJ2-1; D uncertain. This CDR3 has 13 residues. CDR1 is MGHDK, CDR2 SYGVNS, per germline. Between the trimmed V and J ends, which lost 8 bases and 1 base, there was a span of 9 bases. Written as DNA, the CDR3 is TGTGCCAGCGGCCTTTCTTCCTACAATGAGCAGTTCTTC. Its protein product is CASGLSSYNEQFF.

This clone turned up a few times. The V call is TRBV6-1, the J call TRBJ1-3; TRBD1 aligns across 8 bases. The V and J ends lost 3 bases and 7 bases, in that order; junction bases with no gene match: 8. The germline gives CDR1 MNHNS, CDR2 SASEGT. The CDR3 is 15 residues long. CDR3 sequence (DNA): TGTGCCAGCAGTGAGTCCAGGGGGCTAGCGAACACCATATATTTT. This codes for CASSESRGLANTIYF.

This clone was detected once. DNA for the CDR3: TGTGCCAGCACCTCTCGCGGGATGTCACCTTCACCCCTCCACTTT. This codes for CASTSRGMSPSPLHF. V is TRBV2 and J is TRBJ1-6; no definite D call. The germline V gene has CDR1 SNHLY and CDR2 FYNNEI. This CDR3 is 15 amino acids long. Trimming pared 7 bases from V and 9 bases from J, leaving 19 bases between.

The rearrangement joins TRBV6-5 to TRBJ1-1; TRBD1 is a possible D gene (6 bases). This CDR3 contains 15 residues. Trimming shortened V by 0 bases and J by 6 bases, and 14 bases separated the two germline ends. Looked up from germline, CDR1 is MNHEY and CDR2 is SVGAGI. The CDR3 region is CASSYSAGVSPEAFF. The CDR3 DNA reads TGTGCCAGCAGTTACTCGGCAGGGGTTAGCCCTGAAGCTTTCTTT.

CDR3 nucleotides: TGTGCCAGCCGCTCGGATGGAGTCTACGAGCAGTACTTC. It is translated as CASRSDGVYEQYF. The chain combines TRBV2 with TRBJ2-7; D gene uncertain. The CDR3 consists of 13 residues. The V gene lost 8 bases and the J gene lost 3 bases, with 14 bases spanning the gap. CDR1 and CDR2 (germline): SNHLY, FYNNEI.

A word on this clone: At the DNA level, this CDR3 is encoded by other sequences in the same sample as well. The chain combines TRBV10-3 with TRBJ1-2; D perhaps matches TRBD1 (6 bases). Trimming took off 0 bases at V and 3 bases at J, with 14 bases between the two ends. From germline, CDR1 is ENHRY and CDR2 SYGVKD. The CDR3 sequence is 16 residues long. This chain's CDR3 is CAISESGGGADYGYTF. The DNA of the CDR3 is TGTGCCATCAGTGAGTCGGGAGGGGGGGCAGACTATGGCTACACCTTC.

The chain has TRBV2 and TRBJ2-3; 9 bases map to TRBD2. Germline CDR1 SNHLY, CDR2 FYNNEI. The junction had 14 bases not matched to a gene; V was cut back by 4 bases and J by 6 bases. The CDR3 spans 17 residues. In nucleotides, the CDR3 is TGTGCCAGCAGTGTTGGATCGGGCGGGGGGGCTCTGGATACGCAGTATTTT. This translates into CASSVGSGGGALDTQYF.

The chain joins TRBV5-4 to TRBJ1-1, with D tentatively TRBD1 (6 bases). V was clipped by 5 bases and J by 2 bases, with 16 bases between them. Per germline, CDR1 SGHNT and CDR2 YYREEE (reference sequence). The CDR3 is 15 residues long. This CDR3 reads CASSYPRGFNTEAFF. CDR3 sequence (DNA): TGTGCCAGCAGTTATCCCAGGGGCTTTAACACTGAAGCTTTCTTT.

The CDR3 protein is CASGTSIGEQYF. The CDR3 nucleotides are TGTGCCAGCGGGACTAGTATAGGCGAGCAGTACTTC. This sequence joins TRBV3-1 (or the pseudogene TRBV3-2) and TRBJ2-7; 8 nucleotides agree with TRBD2. This CDR3 region has 12 residues. Germline lookup yields CDR1 LGHDT and CDR2 YNNKEL (reference sequence). Losses at the gene ends were 8 bases for V and 6 bases for J; bases not matched to a gene: 6.

The CDR3 DNA sequence: TGTGCCAGCAGCGCGACAGGGTCCCTCCCCGGGGAGCTGTTTTTT. Its translation is CASSATGSLPGELFF. The chain employs TRBV3-1 (or the pseudogene TRBV3-2) and TRBJ2-2; 7 bases agree with TRBD1. In germline, CDR1 is LGHDT, CDR2 YNNKEL (reference sequence). After removal of 5 bases from V and 6 bases from J, the junction contained 9 bases not matched to a gene. This CDR3 comprises 15 residues.

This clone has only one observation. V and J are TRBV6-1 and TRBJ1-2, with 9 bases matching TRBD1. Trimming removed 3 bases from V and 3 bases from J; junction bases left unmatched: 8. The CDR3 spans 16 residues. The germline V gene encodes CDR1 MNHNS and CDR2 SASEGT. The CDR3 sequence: CASSDSGTGPYYGYTF. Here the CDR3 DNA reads TGTGCCAGCAGTGATTCCGGGACAGGGCCTTACTATGGCTACACCTTC.

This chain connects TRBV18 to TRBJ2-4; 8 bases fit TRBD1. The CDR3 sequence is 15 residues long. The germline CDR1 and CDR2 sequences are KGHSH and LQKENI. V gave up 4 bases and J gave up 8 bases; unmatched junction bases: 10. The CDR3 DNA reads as TGTGCCAGCTCACTGACCGGGACAGGAGTCGACATTCAGTACTTC. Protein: CASSLTGTGVDIQYF. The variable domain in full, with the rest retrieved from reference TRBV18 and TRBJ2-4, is NAGVMQNPRHLVRRRGQEARLRCSPMKGHSHVYWYRQLPEEGLKFMVYLQKENIIDESGMPKERFSAEFPKEGPSILRIQQVVRGDSAAYFCASSLTGTGVDIQYFGAGTRLSVL.

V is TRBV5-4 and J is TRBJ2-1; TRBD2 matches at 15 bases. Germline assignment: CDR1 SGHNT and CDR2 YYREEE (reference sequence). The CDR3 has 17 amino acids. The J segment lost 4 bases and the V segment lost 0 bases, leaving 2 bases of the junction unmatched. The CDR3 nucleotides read TGTGCCAGCAGCTTGGAGGGACTAGCGGGGGGATACAATGAGCAGTTCTTC. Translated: CASSLEGLAGGYNEQFF.

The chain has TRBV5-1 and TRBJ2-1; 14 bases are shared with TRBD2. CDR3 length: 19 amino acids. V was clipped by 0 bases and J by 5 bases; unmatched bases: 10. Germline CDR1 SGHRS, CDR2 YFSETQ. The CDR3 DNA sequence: TGCGCCAGCAGCTTGGCGACTAGCGGGGGGGATCTTTTCCACAATGAGCAGTTCTTC. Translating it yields CASSLATSGGDLFHNEQFF.

CDR3 residues: CATSDARTGGRSSYEQYF. DNA for the CDR3: TGTGCCACCAGTGACGCTCGGACAGGGGGCCGGAGCTCCTACGAGCAGTACTTC. V and J are TRBV24-1 and TRBJ2-7, with 11 nucleotides matching TRBD1. Germline-derived CDR1 and CDR2 are KGHDR and SFDVKD. The CDR3 loop spans 18 amino acids. V dropped 4 bases and J dropped 0; count of bases not matched to a gene: 10.

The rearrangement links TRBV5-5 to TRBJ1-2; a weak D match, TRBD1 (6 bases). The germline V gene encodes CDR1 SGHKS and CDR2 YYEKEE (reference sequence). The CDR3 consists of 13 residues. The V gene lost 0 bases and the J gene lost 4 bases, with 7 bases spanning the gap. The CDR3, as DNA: TGTGCCAGCAGCTTGGTAGGGGGCTATGGCTACACCTTC. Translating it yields CASSLVGGYGYTF.

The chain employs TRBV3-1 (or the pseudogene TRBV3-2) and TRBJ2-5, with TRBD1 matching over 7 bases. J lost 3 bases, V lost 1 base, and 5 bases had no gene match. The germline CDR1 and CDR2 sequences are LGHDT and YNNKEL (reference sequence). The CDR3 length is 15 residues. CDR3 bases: TGTGCCAGCAGCCAAGTTTGGCAGGGGGAAGAGACCCAGTACTTC. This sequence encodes CASSQVWQGEETQYF.

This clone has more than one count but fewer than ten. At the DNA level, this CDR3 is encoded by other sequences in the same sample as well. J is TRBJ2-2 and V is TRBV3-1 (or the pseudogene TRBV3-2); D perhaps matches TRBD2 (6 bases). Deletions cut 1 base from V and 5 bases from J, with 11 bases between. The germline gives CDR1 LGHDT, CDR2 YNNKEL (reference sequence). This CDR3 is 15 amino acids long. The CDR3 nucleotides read TGTGCCAGCAGCCAAGTCGGGGGTCGTACCGGGGAGCTGTTTTTT. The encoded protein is CASSQVGGRTGELFF.

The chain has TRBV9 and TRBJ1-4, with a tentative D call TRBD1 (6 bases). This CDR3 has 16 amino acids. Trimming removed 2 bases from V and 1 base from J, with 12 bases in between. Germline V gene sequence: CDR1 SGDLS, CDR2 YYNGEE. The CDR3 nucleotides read TGTGCCAGCAGCGTTCATCAGGGGATAACTAATGAAAAACTGTTTTTT. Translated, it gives CASSVHQGITNEKLFF.

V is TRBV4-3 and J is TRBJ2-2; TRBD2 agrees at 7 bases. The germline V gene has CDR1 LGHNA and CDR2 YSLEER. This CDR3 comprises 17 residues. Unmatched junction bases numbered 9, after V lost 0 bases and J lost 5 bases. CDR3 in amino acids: CASSQDGKRDLTGELFF. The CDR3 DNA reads TGCGCCAGCAGCCAAGATGGAAAGCGGGACCTGACCGGGGAGCTGTTTTTT.

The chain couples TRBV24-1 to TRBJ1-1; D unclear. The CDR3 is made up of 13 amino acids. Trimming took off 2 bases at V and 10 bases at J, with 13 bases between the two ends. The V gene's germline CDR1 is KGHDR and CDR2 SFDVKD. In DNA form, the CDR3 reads TGTGCCACCAGTGATTCCCATCGACCGGGAGCTTTCTTT. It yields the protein CATSDSHRPGAFF.

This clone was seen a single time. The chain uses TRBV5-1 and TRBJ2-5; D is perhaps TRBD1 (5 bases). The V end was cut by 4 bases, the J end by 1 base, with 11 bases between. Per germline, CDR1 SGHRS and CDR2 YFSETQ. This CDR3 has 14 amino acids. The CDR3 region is CASSPRQIQETQYF. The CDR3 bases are TGCGCCAGCAGCCCACGACAGATCCAAGAGACCCAGTACTTC.